This note documents a single T cell receptor beta chain sequence. TCRdb's copy holds only in-frame clones and misses some; the assay was immunoSEQ multiplex PCR. Of about 65,000 clones listed, approximately 94% were seen once; the top ten hold roughly 3%. The sample comes from a study of blood T cell repertoires in COVID-19. The length of the CDR3 is 14 residues. Germline CDR1 KGHDR, CDR2 SFDVKD. Trimming took 4 bases from V and 5 from J; bases not matched to a gene: 5. Sequenced material: peripheral blood. This TCR derives from a man between 65 and 80 years old with active COVID-19. The chain recombines TRBV24-1 with TRBJ2-5; 8 positions agree with TRBD1. The CDR3 protein is CATSDPGQGETQYF. CDR3 DNA: TGTGCCACCAGTGACCCCGGACAGGGTGAGACCCAGTACTTC.